A single sample gave rise to the 5 T cell receptor beta chains below, sequenced in a study of blood T cell repertoires in COVID-19. The table came from immunoSEQ multiplex PCR; TCRdb's copy has only in-frame clones and leaves some out. The data hold approximately 170,000 clones, with approximately 90% observed a single time. Material for sequencing was peripheral blood. The receptor set was obtained from a man between 18 and 29 years old with COVID-19, enrolled during active disease.

This clone was picked up a small number of times. V gene TRBV5-1 combines with J gene TRBJ1-1; D possibly corresponds to TRBD1 (6 bases). Germline values: CDR1 SGHRS, CDR2 YFSETQ. The CDR3 covers 15 residues. V lost 6 bases to trimming and J lost 5 bases, with 20 bases between them. The CDR3 protein is CASTPWGRGDTEAFF. CDR3 bases: TGCGCCAGCACCCCCTGGGGCAGGGGAGATACTGAAGCTTTCTTT.

The chain carries TRBV29-1 and TRBJ2-3; D remains unclear. V was pared by 5 bases and J by 5 bases, with 5 bases between. The CDR3 is made up of 10 amino acids. The V gene's germline CDR1 is SQVTM and CDR2 ANQGSEA. As DNA, the CDR3 is TGCAGCGTTTTCCGAGATACGCAGTATTTT. Protein sequence: CSVFRDTQYF.

This chain links TRBV5-1 with TRBJ2-5; D is perhaps TRBD1 (6 bases). The length of the CDR3 is 16 residues. In germline, CDR1 is SGHRS, CDR2 YFSETQ. The V end was cut by 2 bases, the J end by 2 bases, with 16 bases between. DNA for the CDR3: TGCGCCAGCAGCTTTATTCCAGGGGTTGGGCAAGAGACCCAGTACTTC. It translates to CASSFIPGVGQETQYF.

The chain employs TRBV15 and TRBJ2-1; tentatively, D is TRBD2 (6 bases). Trimming removed 3 bases from V and 0 bases from J, with 18 bases in between. This CDR3 contains 18 residues. Germline CDR1 reads LNHNV; CDR2 reads YYDKDF (reference sequence). In nucleotides, the CDR3 is TGTGCCACCAGCAGTCCCGGGACTGAAGGGAGCTCCTACAATGAGCAGTTCTTC. It encodes CATSSPGTEGSSYNEQFF.

This sequence joins TRBV30 and TRBJ2-7, with D possibly being TRBD2 (5 bases). The germline CDR1 and CDR2 sequences are GTSNPN and SVGIG (reference sequence). The CDR3 runs to 13 residues. The V end was cut by 1 base, the J end by 0 bases, with 7 bases between. Here the CDR3 DNA reads TGTGCCTGGAGTGAACTAGACTCCTACGAGCAGTACTTC. Protein sequence: CAWSELDSYEQYF.